This T cell receptor (beta chain) was sequenced for a study of immune heterogeneity within non-small cell lung tumors. Study-wide background: There were several squamous cell carcinomas, around ten non-squamous carcinomas and 1 tumor not otherwise specified. Study findings and constraints: Some T-cell receptor beta clonotypes occurred at high frequency. These high-frequency clonotypes were largely distinct between individual patients. Recurrence of identical dominant CDR3 beta clonotypes was observed across intrapatient tumor sites, concomitant with site-unique high-frequency clones.

This clonotype is medium-sized in the sample. Its specificity is not known. Germline V gene sequence: CDR1 MNHNS, CDR2 SASEGT. V lost 6 bases and J lost 2; bases outside the gene matches: 6. This CDR3 is built from 15 residues. Multiplex PCR with 32 V and 13 J primers amplified TCR beta CDR3. TCRdb reprocessed the multiplex PCR reads via MiXCR and lists one record per CDR3 protein. The repertoire holds thousands of distinct CDR3 sequences, nearly 45% seen once, with 50% in the top ten. TCRs were amplified from about 620 ng gDNA of bulk tumor per sample. Biopsy collection occurred during surgery, with several far-apart biopsies per primary tumor. It was patients with untreated, newly diagnosed non-small cell lung cancer who underwent curative surgery. Donors comprised surgical patients with newly diagnosed non-small cell lung cancer, operated on with curative intent.

The chain uses TRBV6-1 and TRBJ2-2; 7 bases map to TRBD1. Source material: lung tumor tissue. The sequence came from a man in his 60s with non-small cell lung cancer. CDR3 DNA: TGTGCCAGCAGAACCGGGACAGTAAACACCGGGGAGCTGTTTTTT. Translation: CASRTGTVNTGELFF.